This TCR beta chain was observed in a study of early T cells in non-severe SARS-CoV-2 infection. The wider study: The chains were unpaired, and the sequenced material was bulk RNA from unsorted whole blood. Findings of the study overall: VDJdb matching, biased toward anti-spike CD8 responses, missed private and CD4 specificities.

Separate cDNA molecules each had unique molecular identifiers attached to them. TCRdb independently ran MiXCR on the 5' RACE reads; one entry per CDR3 protein. The sample comprises tens of thousands of distinct CDR3 sequences, around 7% of which are singletons, and 2.5% to 3% rests with the top ten. This clonotype was observed at least ten times. The antigen is undetermined. V shed 3 bases, J shed 0 bases, and the junction held 8 bases outside the gene matches. Looked up from germline, CDR1 is SGHRS and CDR2 is YFSETQ. This CDR3 has 16 amino acids. The clonotype was recovered from an adult who was a healthcare worker with PCR-confirmed SARS-CoV-2 infection or an uninfected control (not recorded which). Sequenced: whole blood. The chain couples TRBV5-1 to TRBJ1-2; the match to TRBD1 covers 7 bases. The CDR3 loop is CASSSPRGQANYGYTF. CDR3 DNA: TGCGCCAGCAGCTCCCCCAGAGGACAGGCTAACTATGGCTACACCTTC.